This is a list of T cell receptor beta chains from one sample in a study of Graves' ophthalmopathy and Graves' hyperthyroidism. TCRdb ran MiXCR on the multiplex PCR reads and lists one entry per CDR3 protein. The top ten hold approximately 1.4% of the sample, which has some 400,000 distinct CDR3 sequences, about 18% seen once. The sequencing input was peripheral blood. The receptors stem from a woman in her late teens or twenties with Graves' ophthalmopathy. Each CDR3 is given with its conserved first and last residue. The order of the fields is V gene, D gene, clone size, J gene, CDR3 protein, CDR3 DNA. A D gene is named only where the DNA matches it firmly. Clone size is shown for a subset of rows, as once, few, many or a class of expanded clone.

TRBV20-1	.	many	TRBJ1-1	CSAGGGENTEAFF	TGCAGTGCTGGCGGGGGGGAAAACACTGAAGCTTTCTTT
TRBV24-1	TRBD2	many	TRBJ2-7	CATSEGTSGNYEQYF	TGTGCCACCAGTGAGGGGACTAGCGGGAACTACGAGCAGTACTTC
TRBV5-1	.	many	TRBJ1-2	CASSVTDYGYTF	TGCGCCAGCAGCGTGACAGATTATGGCTACACCTTC
TRBV12-3/TRBV12-4	.	many	TRBJ1-3	CASTQRGRNTIYF	TGTGCCAGCACCCAAAGGGGCCGAAACACCATATATTTT
TRBV10-2	.	many	TRBJ2-5	CASTGGTLQETQYF	TGCGCCAGCACTGGGGGCACCCTCCAAGAGACCCAGTACTTC
TRBV6-1	TRBD1	few	TRBJ2-7	CASSATGISYEQYF	TGTGCCAGCAGTGCGACAGGGATCTCCTACGAGCAGTACTTC
TRBV7-7	TRBD2	.	TRBJ2-2	CASRKGPSGLNTGELFF	TGTGCCAGCAGGAAGGGCCCTAGCGGATTGAACACCGGGGAGCTGTTTTTT
TRBV27	.	many	TRBJ1-5	CASSFLGDSNQPQHF	TGTGCCAGCAGTTTTCTGGGGGATAGCAATCAGCCCCAGCATTTT
TRBV13	.	once	TRBJ1-5	CASSLWFCEGLIGNQPQHF	TGTGCCAGCAGCTTATGGTTCTGTGAGGGTTTGATAGGCAATCAGCCCCAGCATTTT
TRBV18	.	many	TRBJ2-2	CASSAGTNTGELFF	TGTGCCAGCTCAGCAGGGACGAACACCGGGGAGCTGTTTTTT
TRBV6-2/TRBV6-3	TRBD2	few	TRBJ2-5	CASRERDFRETQYF	TGTGCCAGCAGGGAGCGGGACTTCAGAGAGACTCAGTACTTC
TRBV28	TRBD1	many	TRBJ1-1	CASTSQGTGPTEAFF	TGTGCCAGCACCTCCCAAGGGACAGGGCCCACTGAAGCTTTCTTT
TRBV7-2	.	many	TRBJ1-1	CASSPFKGNTEAFF	TGTGCCAGCAGCCCTTTTAAGGGGAACACTGAAGCTTTCTTT
TRBV6-5	TRBD2	many	TRBJ2-7	CASSSATSGIYEQYF	TGTGCCAGCAGTTCCGCGACTAGCGGGATCTACGAGCAGTACTTC
TRBV20-1	.	many	TRBJ2-5	CSAEGRETQYF	TGCAGTGCGGAGGGTAGAGAGACCCAGTACTTC
TRBV6-1	.	.	TRBJ2-5	CASSEEGPEISQETQYF	TGTGCCAGCAGTGAAGAGGGACCCGAAATTTCCCAAGAGACCCAGTACTTC
TRBV29-1	.	many	TRBJ1-1	CSVGGGGTEAFF	TGCAGCGTCGGGGGAGGAGGCACTGAAGCTTTCTTT
TRBV28	.	.	TRBJ2-5	CASSLGTHQETQYF	TGTGCCAGCAGTTTGGGGACTCACCAAGAGACCCAGTACTTC
TRBV19	.	.	TRBJ2-7	CASSIFSPGNTYEQYF	TGTGCCAGTAGTATTTTCTCTCCAGGGAACACCTACGAGCAGTACTTC
TRBV9	.	many	TRBJ2-2	CASSGYSNTGELFF	TGTGCCAGCAGCGGATACTCAAACACCGGGGAGCTGTTTTTT
TRBV30	.	.	TRBJ1-1	CACARGTNTEAFF	TGTGCCTGTGCAAGGGGCACCAACACTGAAGCTTTCTTT
TRBV29-1	.	.	TRBJ2-2	CSVEDYGELFF	TGCAGCGTTGAAGACTACGGGGAGCTGTTTTTT
TRBV28	.	many	TRBJ1-1	CASSLGVRGEAFF	TGTGCCAGCAGTTTAGGGGTCAGGGGCGAAGCTTTCTTT
TRBV28	.	few	TRBJ1-1	CASSSLGGNEAFF	TGTGCCAGCAGTTCCCTGGGGGGGAATGAAGCTTTCTTT
TRBV28	.	many	TRBJ2-2	CASSIAPTTGELFF	TGTGCCAGCAGCATTGCCCCGACTACCGGGGAGCTGTTTTTT
TRBV28	.	many	TRBJ1-1	CASSPPTGWKNTEAFF	TGTGCCAGCAGTCCCCCCACAGGGTGGAAGAACACTGAAGCTTTCTTT
TRBV6-1	TRBD1	many	TRBJ1-1	CASRRRQGGNTEAFF	TGTGCCAGCAGACGTCGACAGGGCGGAAACACTGAAGCTTTCTTT
TRBV12-3/TRBV12-4	TRBD2	.	TRBJ2-5	CASSRGTSGGETQYF	TGTGCCAGCAGTAGAGGGACTAGCGGAGGAGAGACCCAGTACTTC
TRBV20-1	TRBD2	many	TRBJ2-7	CSARGLAGVGGTYEQYF	TGCAGTGCTAGGGGACTAGCGGGAGTCGGGGGGACCTACGAGCAGTACTTC
TRBV6-1	TRBD1	many	TRBJ1-5	CASGDRDNQPQHF	TGTGCCAGTGGTGACAGGGACAATCAGCCCCAGCATTTT
TRBV27	TRBD1	many	TRBJ1-2	CASSFRTGEPTLGYTF	TGTGCCAGCAGCTTCCGAACAGGGGAACCCACTTTAGGCTACACCTTC
TRBV24-1	TRBD2	many	TRBJ2-5	CATNDLTGTSDPETQYF	TGTGCCACCAATGATTTAACCGGGACTAGCGATCCAGAGACCCAGTACTTC
TRBV6-2/TRBV6-3	.	many	TRBJ2-7	CASSYFLNRSYEQYF	TGTGCCAGCAGTTATTTTTTGAACAGATCCTACGAGCAGTACTTC
TRBV30	.	many	TRBJ1-1	CASPSFGRAKEFF	TGTGCCTCCCCGAGTTTTGGGAGGGCCAAAGAGTTCTTT
TRBV6-1	TRBD1	.	TRBJ1-1	CASSGNRGRVTEAFF	TGTGCCAGCAGTGGGAACAGGGGGCGCGTCACTGAAGCTTTCTTT
TRBV7-8	.	few	TRBJ2-7	CASSFDWEQYF	TGTGCCAGCAGCTTTGATTGGGAGCAGTACTTC
TRBV4-3	.	many	TRBJ2-2	CASSQDWDGELFF	TGCGCCAGCAGCCAAGACTGGGATGGGGAGCTGTTTTTT
TRBV5-1	.	few	TRBJ2-5	CASRVGQQETQYF	TGCGCCAGCAGGGTAGGGCAGCAAGAGACCCAGTACTTC
TRBV7-2	.	many	TRBJ1-5	CASSLGNQPQHF	TGTGCCAGCAGCTTGGGGAATCAGCCCCAGCATTTT
TRBV30	.	many	TRBJ1-3	CAWRSGNTIYF	TGTGCCTGGAGGTCTGGAAACACCATATATTTT
TRBV28	TRBD1	many	TRBJ1-6	CASSPSWQGGNSPLHF	TGTGCCAGCAGTCCCAGTTGGCAGGGGGGAAATTCACCCCTCCACTTT
TRBV27	.	many	TRBJ1-5	CASSEMGAGRNQPQHF	TGTGCCAGCAGCGAAATGGGGGCAGGGCGCAATCAGCCCCAGCATTTT
TRBV7-8	.	many	TRBJ2-7	CASSLRPAWEQYF	TGTGCCAGCAGCTTGAGGCCCGCTTGGGAGCAGTACTTC